Listed here is a single T cell receptor beta chain. This entry is derived from a study of T-cell reconstitution after alpha-beta-depleted transplantation in children. This CDR3 spans 14 amino acids. Trimming cost V 6 bases and J 6 bases, with 18 bases left between them. Germline V gene lookup returns CDR1 LGHNA and CDR2 YSLEER. Library preparation (for TCRbeta) was performed with unique molecular identifiers. MiXCR, run by TCRdb on the PCR reads, gives a single entry per CDR3 protein. The sample holds some 600,000 distinct CDR3 sequences, 16% seen once. The rearrangement uses TRBV4-3 and TRBJ2-7; no reliable D call. Sample: PBMCs from the stem cell graft donor, taken from the stem cell graft. This receptor was obtained from a human donor who donated a stem cell graft to a child with acute myeloid leukemia. CDR3: CASRPRDGSLEQYF. In nucleotides, the CDR3 is TGCGCCAGCAGGCCACGCGACGGATCCCTCGAGCAGTACTTC.